These 26 T cell receptor beta chains came from one sample sequenced in a study of T cell repertoires in aging, cancer and after chemotherapy. TCR beta rearrangements were amplified from peripheral blood genomic DNA. A mixed TRB-A/B primer pool amplified rearranged TRB by multiplex touch-down PCR. MiXCR was run by TCRdb on the multiplex PCR reads, yielding one entry per CDR3 protein. The data show several thousand distinct CDR3 sequences, around 25% seen once. Source material: blood. Receptors originate from a human donor in good health.

In this sample, this clonotype is medium-sized. The chain has TRBV28 and TRBJ2-7; 8 positions match TRBD2. Trimming cost V 3 bases and J 4 bases; bases outside gene matches: 5. CDR3 length equals 14 residues. In germline, CDR1 is MDHEN, CDR2 SYDVKM. The CDR3 loop is CASSFRGGPYEQYV. The CDR3 DNA reads TGTGCCAGCAGTTTTCGGGGGGGGCCATACGAGCAGTACGTC.

This clonotype is termed medium-sized. The chain carries TRBV6-1 and TRBJ1-1, with 7 positions matching TRBD1. This CDR3 comprises 11 residues. With 6 bases clipped from V and 7 bases from J, the junction kept 2 bases outside the gene matches. Germline V gene sequence: CDR1 MNHNS, CDR2 SASEGT. The CDR3 sequence is CASRQGREAFF. For the CDR3, the DNA is TGTGCCAGCAGACAGGGGCGTGAAGCTTTCTTT.

This clonotype is termed medium-sized. The chain has TRBV5-1 and TRBJ1-2, with TRBD1 identical over 7 bases. CDR3 size: 14 residues. Germline lookup yields CDR1 SGHRS and CDR2 YFSETQ. Trimming took 4 bases from V and 7 from J; bases not matched to a gene: 10. The CDR3 protein is CASSPNRDSRGYTF. The CDR3 DNA reads TGCGCCAGCAGCCCAAATCGGGACAGCCGTGGCTACACCTTC.

Many counts were recorded for this clonotype. The V gene is TRBV12-3 or TRBV12-4, the J gene TRBJ2-2, with TRBD2 matching over 9 bases. This CDR3 is built from 13 residues. CDR3 protein: CAAGREGPGELFF. DNA of the CDR3: TGTGCGGCAGGGCGGGAGGGCCCCGGGGAGCTGTTTTTT.

The chain uses TRBV9 and TRBJ2-2, with 8 bases that match TRBD1. The germline V gene encodes CDR1 SGDLS and CDR2 YYNGEE. V dropped 3 bases and J dropped 3; count of bases not matched to a gene: 7. CDR3 size: 16 residues. The CDR3 spells CASSAPRQGYTGELFF. For the CDR3, the DNA is TGTGCCAGCAGCGCGCCCCGACAGGGGTACACCGGGGAGCTGTTTTTT.

For this clonotype: One end of the junction is discordant with germline, which a read error may explain. The chain links TRBV18 to TRBJ2-3, with D possibly TRBD2 on 7 matching bases. Germline assignment: CDR1 KGHSH and CDR2 LQKENI. This CDR3 spans 16 amino acids. For the CDR3, the DNA is TGTGCCAGCTCCCCACGTGGAGGGGGAGGGACAGATACGCAGTATTTT. It is translated as CASSPRGGGGTDTQYF.

The rearrangement uses TRBV30 and TRBJ2-3; D perhaps matches TRBD2 (6 bases). The ends were cut back, 1 base at V and 0 bases at J, with 14 bases in the middle. Germline values: CDR1 GTSNPN, CDR2 SVGIG (reference sequence). There are 16 residues in the CDR3. The CDR3 DNA sequence: TGTGCCTGGAGTGATCAATCAGCGGGTAGCACAGATACGCAGTATTTT. This codes for CAWSDQSAGSTDTQYF.

In this sample, this clonotype is medium-sized. The J gene is TRBJ1-3, the V gene TRBV5-5, with no clear D. The CDR3 has 15 residues. Trimming took off 0 bases at V and 0 bases at J, with 7 bases between the two ends. Per germline, CDR1 SGHKS and CDR2 YYEKEE (reference sequence). CDR3 region: CASSLVQHSGNTIYF. The CDR3 bases are TGTGCCAGCAGCTTGGTGCAGCACTCTGGAAACACCATATATTTT.

The chain is built from TRBV20-1 and TRBJ2-5; 11 bases are shared with TRBD2. Germline-derived CDR1 and CDR2 are DFQATT and SNEGSKA (reference sequence). V dropped 1 base and J dropped 5; count of bases not matched to a gene: 6. The CDR3 consists of 15 residues. In DNA, the CDR3 is TGCAGTGCTAGAGGCACTAGCGGGGGCATGGAGACCCAGTACTTC. Its protein product is CSARGTSGGMETQYF.

The gene calls are TRBV2 and TRBJ2-7, with a possible D match to TRBD2 (7 bases). Trimming shortened V by 8 bases and J by 2 bases, and 25 bases separated the two germline ends. The CDR3 has 17 residues. The germline V gene encodes CDR1 SNHLY and CDR2 FYNNEI. The CDR3 coding sequence is TGTGCCAGCTTTAACGTCGCGGGGGCCCCAATCACCTACGAGCAGTACTTC. Amino acid sequence: CASFNVAGAPITYEQYF.

The chain couples TRBV18 to TRBJ2-1; 12 bases agree with TRBD2. In germline, CDR1 is KGHSH, CDR2 LQKENI. This CDR3 has 15 amino acids. J lost 4 bases, V lost 5 bases, and 3 bases had no gene match. CDR3 DNA: TGTGCCAGCTCATTGGGACTAGCGGGTTACAATGAGCAGTTCTTC. Its protein is CASSLGLAGYNEQFF.

This clonotype is medium-sized in the sample. V usage is TRBV6-5 and J usage is TRBJ2-7, with a weak D call TRBD1 (5 bases). The germline V and J ends were trimmed by 1 base and 0 bases, with 13 bases remaining between them. The CDR3 spans 16 residues. Germline V gene lookup returns CDR1 MNHEY and CDR2 SVGAGI. In DNA form, the CDR3 reads TGTGCCAGCAGTTACTACCGACAGACCAGCTCCTACGAGCAGTACTTC. Translating gives CASSYYRQTSSYEQYF.

In this sample, this clonotype turned up many times. This chain connects TRBV20-1 to TRBJ2-1, with 16 nucleotides matching TRBD2. With 3 bases clipped from V and 6 bases from J, the junction kept 8 bases outside the gene matches. CDR3 length: 17 residues. Germline CDR1 and CDR2: DFQATT and SNEGSKA (reference sequence). The CDR3 protein is CSASPGLAGGPGNEQFF. CDR3 in DNA: TGCAGTGCTAGTCCGGGACTAGCGGGGGGGCCTGGCAATGAGCAGTTCTTC.

The rearrangement uses TRBV27 and TRBJ2-1, with D hard to call. Trimming cost V 3 bases and J 8 bases, with 17 bases left between them. Germline V gene lookup returns CDR1 MNHEY and CDR2 SMNVEV (reference sequence). The CDR3 has 15 amino acids. CDR3 in DNA: TGTGCCAGCAGTTTCACACCCGGACCTGTCGATGAGCAGTTCTTC. Its protein is CASSFTPGPVDEQFF.

The rearrangement uses TRBV9 and TRBJ1-2; 10 positions agree with TRBD1. Looked up from germline, CDR1 is SGDLS and CDR2 is YYNGEE. J was trimmed by 3 bases and V by 0 bases; bases with no gene match: 5. The CDR3 covers 16 residues. DNA for the CDR3: TGTGCCAGCAGCGTAGGGTGGACAGGGGGAGACTATGGCTACACCTTC. Translated, it gives CASSVGWTGGDYGYTF.

By sample share, this clonotype is medium-sized (0.01 to 0.1%). The chain has TRBV27 and TRBJ2-2; D not certain. The CDR3 has 14 amino acids. Looked up from germline, CDR1 is MNHEY and CDR2 is SMNVEV (reference sequence). With 1 base removed from V and 4 bases from J, the gap between germline ends came to 7 bases. The CDR3 loop reads CASSLYPGTGELFF. The CDR3 nucleotides read TGTGCCAGCAGTTTATACCCGGGCACCGGGGAGCTGTTTTTT.

By share of the sample, this clonotype is medium-sized. The V call is TRBV30, the J call TRBJ2-5; D is undetermined. This CDR3 spans 14 amino acids. V was shortened by 2 bases and J by 4 bases, with 14 bases between the two germline ends. Germline CDR1 is GTSNPN and CDR2 is SVGIG (reference sequence). The CDR3 DNA is TGTGCCTGGAGTTCGTTGGGAATAGGAGAGACCCAGTACTTC. It codes for CAWSSLGIGETQYF.

V usage is TRBV12-5 and J usage is TRBJ2-6, with D hard to call. Trimming took off 2 bases at V and 2 bases at J, with 1 base between the two ends. Germline V gives CDR1 LGHNT, CDR2 FRNRAP. CDR3 size: 13 residues. This CDR3 is CASGLTGANVLTF. The CDR3, as DNA: TGTGCTAGTGGTTTGACTGGGGCCAACGTCCTGACTTTC.

This clonotype is labeled as medium-sized. The J gene is TRBJ2-2, the V gene TRBV13, with D uncertain. The CDR3 sequence is 14 residues long. The V gene lost 0 bases and the J gene lost 7 bases, with 9 bases spanning the gap. CDR1 is PRHDT and CDR2 is FYEKMQ in the germline V gene (reference sequence). The CDR3 nucleotides are TGTGCCAGCAGCTTAGGCCCCGGAAACGGGGAGCTGTTTTTT. It translates to CASSLGPGNGELFF.

In regard to this clonotype: An end of the junction does not agree with germline; a read error may underlie this. The chain uses TRBV7-9 and TRBJ1-1; D ambiguous. Germline values: CDR1 SEHNR, CDR2 FQNEAQ (reference sequence). This CDR3 spans 11 amino acids. This CDR3 is CANSPGTEAFF. In DNA, the CDR3 is TGTGCCAACAGCCCGGGCACTGAAGCTTTCTTT.

For this clonotype: This sequence may be a read error, since a much larger clone differs from it by one base. This chain joins TRBV6-5 and TRBJ2-7; D unclear. Per germline, CDR1 MNHEY and CDR2 SVGAGI. Trimming removed 4 bases at V and 4 bases at J, with 14 bases between. The CDR3 consists of 14 residues. CDR3 residues: CASSLPTPNYEQYF. The CDR3 nucleotides read TGTGCCAGCAGTTTACCCACACCCAATTACGAGCAGTACTTC.

By share, this clonotype counts as medium-sized. The genes are TRBV19 and TRBJ1-3; D remains ambiguous. V lost 0 bases to trimming and J lost 0 bases, with 3 bases between them. The length of the CDR3 is 14 residues. The germline CDR1 and CDR2 sequences are LNHDA and SQIVND (reference sequence). CDR3 loop: CASSIDDSGNTIYF. The CDR3 DNA is TGTGCCAGTAGTATAGATGACTCTGGAAACACCATATATTTT. The full variable domain, with the rest looked up from reference TRBV19 and TRBJ1-3, is DGGITQSPKYLFRKEGQNVTLSCEQNLNHDAMYWYRQDPGQGLRLIYYSQIVNDFQKGDIAEGYSVSREKKESFPLTVTSAQKNPTAFYLCASSIDDSGNTIYFGEGSWLTVV.

This rearrangement joins TRBV7-2 to TRBJ2-3; TRBD2 agrees at 9 bases. This CDR3 contains 18 residues. Germline V gene sequence: CDR1 SGHTA, CDR2 FQGNSA. With 2 bases clipped from V and 0 bases from J, the junction kept 9 bases outside the gene matches. CDR3 bases: TGTGCCAGCAGCTTAATTTGGCTAGCGGGACTTAGCACAGATACGCAGTATTTT. Translated: CASSLIWLAGLSTDTQYF.

By share of the sample, this clonotype is medium-sized. J is TRBJ2-4 and V is TRBV6-5; TRBD1 might be the D (6 bases). The CDR3 covers 14 residues. The V gene lost 5 bases and the J gene lost 1 base, with 9 bases spanning the gap. CDR1 MNHEY and CDR2 SVGAGI come from the germline V gene. The CDR3 coding sequence is TGTGCCAGCAGTAAAGGGGGTGCCAAAAACATTCAGTACTTC. It translates to CASSKGGAKNIQYF.

By share, this clonotype ranks as medium-sized. The rearrangement uses TRBV6-5 and TRBJ1-5; no clear D gene. The CDR3 is 15 residues long. Germline lookup yields CDR1 MNHEY and CDR2 SVGAGI. Trimming left V 0 bases short and J 3 bases short, with 9 bases between. The CDR3 spells CASSYSIGSNQPQHF. CDR3 bases: TGTGCCAGCAGTTACTCGATAGGGTCCAATCAGCCCCAGCATTTT.

This clonotype is categorized as medium-sized. The V call is TRBV19, the J call TRBJ2-3; TRBD2 matches at 10 bases. This CDR3 has 18 residues. Germline assignment: CDR1 LNHDA and CDR2 SQIVND (reference sequence). The ends lost 3 bases at V and 0 bases at J; junction bases unmatched: 9. The CDR3 loop is CASSIGLAEGASTDTQYF. The CDR3, as DNA: TGTGCCAGTAGTATTGGACTAGCGGAGGGGGCTAGCACAGATACGCAGTATTTT.